These T cell receptor beta chains were read from a single sample in a study of blood T cell repertoires in COVID-19. Measured with immunoSEQ multiplex PCR; TCRdb has only the in-frame clones, and not every one. The data contain 85,000 to 120,000 clones, roughly 92% of them singletons. The sequenced material came from peripheral blood. The source of these receptors is a woman between 45 and 60 years old with COVID-19, enrolled during active disease. Each CDR3 is given with its conserved first and last residue. D genes are given only for firm matches. Not all rows give a size; the values are once, few, many and, for expanded clones, a class.

TRBD2,TRBJ2-1,TRBV13,-,CASSPGGALNEQFF,TGTGCCAGCAGCCCGGGAGGGGCCCTAAATGAGCAGTTCTTC
TRBD1,TRBJ1-4,TRBV6-1,-,CASSEAGIRGRGSNEKLFF,TGTGCCAGCAGTGAAGCGGGCATCAGGGGGCGCGGATCTAATGAAAAACTGTTTTTT
TRBD1,TRBJ1-1,TRBV11-1,-,CASRLGQEAFF,TGTGCCAGCAGATTGGGACAGGAAGCTTTCTTT
TRBD2,TRBJ2-1,TRBV6-5,-,CASSPAPGGGDEQFF,TGTGCCAGCAGCCCAGCCCCGGGCGGGGGAGATGAGCAGTTCTTC
-,TRBJ2-1,TRBV5-6,-,CASSPVTGVSYNEQFF,TGTGCCAGCAGCCCAGTTACTGGAGTCTCCTACAATGAGCAGTTCTTC
-,TRBJ1-1,TRBV28,few,CASKPLRVSYMNTEAFF,TGTGCCAGCAAGCCGCTCAGGGTCAGTTACATGAACACTGAAGCTTTCTTT
TRBD2,TRBJ2-3,TRBV6-4,-,CASRPLASTDTQYF,TGCGCCAGCAGACCACTAGCGTCTACAGATACGCAGTATTTT
-,TRBJ1-4,TRBV9,-,CASTLDGGGEKLFF,TGTGCCAGCACCCTCGACGGGGGTGGTGAAAAACTGTTTTTT
-,TRBJ1-5,TRBV19,-,CASSIAAGSQPQHF,TGTGCCAGTAGTATAGCGGCAGGCAGTCAGCCCCAGCATTTT
TRBD1,TRBJ1-2,TRBV7-2,-,CASSLVSAGGRRGYTF,TGTGCCAGCAGCTTAGTCTCTGCAGGGGGCAGGCGTGGCTACACCTTC
TRBD1,TRBJ1-4,TRBV11-2,-,CASSLRTGGNEKLFF,TGTGCCAGCAGCTTAAGGACAGGGGGTAATGAAAAACTGTTTTTT
-,TRBJ1-1,TRBV14,-,CASSRRGNTEAFF,TGTGCCAGCAGCCGAAGAGGGAACACTGAAGCTTTCTTT
TRBD1,TRBJ1-1,TRBV19,-,CASSFILTGVRVEAFF,TGTGCCAGTAGTTTTATCCTGACAGGGGTCAGGGTAGAAGCTTTCTTT
TRBD1,TRBJ1-2,TRBV30,-,CAWTKVPGTGLRNGYTF,TGTGCCTGGACGAAGGTCCCCGGGACAGGGTTGCGGAATGGCTACACCTTC
TRBD2,TRBJ2-3,TRBV28,-,CASSEGLAVLTDTQYF,TGTGCCAGCAGTGAGGGACTAGCGGTTCTCACAGATACGCAGTATTTT
-,TRBJ1-6,TRBV21-1,-,CASSKGRRGECESYNSPLHF,TGTGCCAGCAGCAAAGGAAGACGGGGGGAGTGTGAGTCCTATAATTCACCCCTCCACTTT
TRBD2,TRBJ2-3,TRBV6-5,-,CASSYGGGAKADTQYF,TGTGCCAGCAGTTATGGCGGGGGGGCGAAGGCAGATACGCAGTATTTT
-,TRBJ1-5,TRBV19,-,CASSIRGSNQPQHF,TGTGCCAGTAGTATCCGGGGGAGCAATCAGCCCCAGCATTTT
TRBD1,TRBJ2-7,TRBV30,-,CAWSVLGQTYEQYF,TGTGCCTGGAGTGTTTTGGGACAGACCTACGAGCAGTACTTC
-,TRBJ2-3,TRBV28,-,CASSLRGPRGPSTDTQYF,TGTGCCAGCAGTTTAAGGGGGCCCCGGGGGCCGAGCACAGATACGCAGTATTTT
-,TRBJ1-2,TRBV18,-,CASSPETGSYGYTF,TGTGCCAGCTCACCCGAGACAGGATCCTATGGCTACACCTTC
-,TRBJ1-5,TRBV7-6,once,CASSLGGQPQHF,TGTGCCAGCAGCTTAGGCGGTCAGCCCCAGCATTTT
TRBD1,TRBJ2-1,TRBV24-1,-,CATSDTDRGRFNEQFF,TGTGCCACCAGTGACACAGACAGGGGGCGATTCAATGAGCAGTTCTTC
-,TRBJ2-2,TRBV19,few,CASSMRGTLGGELFF,TGTGCCAGTAGTATGAGGGGGACCTTGGGCGGGGAGCTGTTTTTT
TRBD1,TRBJ1-2,TRBV7-8,-,CASSFGDRGHVYGYTF,TGTGCCAGCAGCTTTGGGGACAGGGGGCATGTCTATGGCTACACCTTC
-,TRBJ1-1,TRBV29-1,-,CSVGVGTKNTEAFF,TGCAGCGTTGGGGTAGGGACTAAGAACACTGAAGCTTTCTTT
-,TRBJ1-5,TRBV30,-,CAWSGQNQPQHF,TGTGCCTGGAGTGGACAGAATCAGCCCCAGCATTTT
TRBD2,TRBJ2-1,TRBV19,-,CASSLRLAGIRNEQFF,TGTGCCAGTAGCCTTAGACTAGCAGGGATTCGCAATGAGCAGTTCTTC
-,TRBJ1-3,TRBV7-8,-,CASSLAFTGNTIYF,TGTGCCAGCAGCTTAGCGTTTACTGGAAACACCATATATTTT
-,TRBJ2-2,TRBV5-6,-,CASSPLGGADTGELFF,TGTGCCAGCAGCCCCTTAGGGGGGGCCGACACCGGGGAGCTGTTTTTT
-,TRBJ1-1,TRBV27,-,CASSQNTEAFF,TGTGCCAGCAGTCAGAACACTGAAGCTTTCTTT
TRBD2,TRBJ2-2,TRBV19,-,CASSYGSGGLRNTGELFF,TGTGCCAGTAGTTATGGCTCGGGGGGGCTAAGGAACACCGGGGAGCTGTTTTTT
TRBD1,TRBJ1-2,TRBV9,-,CASSPRQGAGYTF,TGTGCCAGCAGCCCCCGACAGGGAGCTGGCTACACCTTC
-,TRBJ1-6,TRBV5-6,once,CASSLRPLGSPLHF,TGTGCCAGCAGCTTGCGGCCACTAGGTTCACCCCTCCACTTT
TRBD1,TRBJ1-1,TRBV10-3,once,CAISESRGQGNTEAFF,TGTGCCATCAGTGAGTCAAGAGGACAGGGGAACACTGAAGCTTTCTTT
-,TRBJ2-5,TRBV12-5,-,CASGRPPGETQYF,TGTGCTAGTGGTAGACCCCCGGGTGAGACCCAGTACTTC
-,TRBJ1-4,TRBV21-1,-,CASSESVCTNEKLFF,TGTGCCAGCAGCGAGTCCGTCTGTACTAATGAAAAACTGTTTTTT
TRBD1,TRBJ1-1,TRBV19,-,CASSERDRGWTEAFF,TGTGCCAGTAGCGAAAGGGACAGGGGTTGGACTGAAGCTTTCTTT
-,TRBJ1-1,TRBV11-3,-,CASSLSGQGTEAFF,TGTGCCAGCAGCTTATCAGGGCAGGGCACTGAAGCTTTCTTT
TRBD1,TRBJ2-7,TRBV11-3,-,CASSLAGQSGYEQYF,TGTGCCAGCAGCTTAGCGGGACAGTCGGGCTACGAGCAGTACTTC
-,TRBJ2-2,TRBV2,-,CASSERRQHTGELFF,TGTGCCAGCAGTGAAAGGAGGCAGCACACCGGGGAGCTGTTTTTT
TRBD1,TRBJ2-5,TRBV24-1,-,CATSDQGQGETQYF,TGTGCCACCAGTGACCAGGGACAGGGAGAGACCCAGTACTTC
-,TRBJ2-2,TRBV7-9,-,CASSSGGVGVRELFF,TGTGCCAGCAGCTCCGGGGGAGTGGGTGTACGGGAGCTGTTTTTT
-,TRBJ2-7,TRBV14,-,CASSQRQGYEQYF,TGTGCCAGCAGCCAACGGCAGGGCTACGAGCAGTACTTC
-,TRBJ1-4,TRBV19,once,CASKPGWNEKLFF,TGTGCCAGTAAACCGGGTTGGAATGAAAAACTGTTTTTT
-,TRBJ1-1,TRBV19,-,CASSIVYGGIDDTEAFF,TGTGCCAGTAGTATAGTGTACGGGGGAATCGACGACACTGAAGCTTTCTTT